The present T cell receptor (beta chain) was sequenced within a study of PD-1 blockade in classical Hodgkin lymphoma. Each patient experienced a relapse that followed autologous stem cell transplantation, and brentuximab vedotin exposure varied. Details on this clone: As yet, its antigen is unknown.

Broader study findings: Patients with a complete response exhibited baseline diversity comparable to newly diagnosed patients.

Sequencing used immunoSEQ multiplex PCR; TCRdb keeps in-frame clones, though not all of them. The profile shows under 100,000 clones, approximately 80% of them singletons. The V end was cut by 1 base, the J end by 4 bases, with 14 bases between. Germline CDR1 and CDR2: SEHNR and FQNEAQ (reference sequence). This CDR3 is 16 amino acids long. The sequencing here drew on peripheral blood mononuclear cells (PBMCs), taken at baseline. The genes are TRBV7-9 and TRBJ2-1, with D perhaps matching TRBD1 or TRBD2 (5 bases each). The source of this sequence is a human donor with classical Hodgkin lymphoma. CDR3 sequence reads: CASSLGGAPGYNEQFF. Here the CDR3 DNA reads TGTGCCAGCAGCTTAGGAGGGGCCCCGGGGTACAATGAGCAGTTCTTC.